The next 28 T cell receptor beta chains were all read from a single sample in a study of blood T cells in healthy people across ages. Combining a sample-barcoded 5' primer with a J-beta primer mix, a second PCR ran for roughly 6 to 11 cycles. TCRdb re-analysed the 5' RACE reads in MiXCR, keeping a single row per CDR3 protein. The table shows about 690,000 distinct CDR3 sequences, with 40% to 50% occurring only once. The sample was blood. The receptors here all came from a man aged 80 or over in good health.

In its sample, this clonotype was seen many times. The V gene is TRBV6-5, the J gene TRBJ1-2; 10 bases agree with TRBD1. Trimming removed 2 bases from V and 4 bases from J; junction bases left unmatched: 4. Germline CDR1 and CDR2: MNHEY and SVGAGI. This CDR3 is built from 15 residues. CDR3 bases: TGTGCCAGCAGTTACCGGACAGGGGGGGTCTATGGCTACACCTTC. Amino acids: CASSYRTGGVYGYTF.

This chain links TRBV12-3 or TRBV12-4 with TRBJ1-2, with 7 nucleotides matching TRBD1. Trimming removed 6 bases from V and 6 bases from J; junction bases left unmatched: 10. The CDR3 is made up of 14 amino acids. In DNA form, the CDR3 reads TGTGCCAGCAGAGGAGACAGGGTAACCCATGGCTACACCTTC. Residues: CASRGDRVTHGYTF.

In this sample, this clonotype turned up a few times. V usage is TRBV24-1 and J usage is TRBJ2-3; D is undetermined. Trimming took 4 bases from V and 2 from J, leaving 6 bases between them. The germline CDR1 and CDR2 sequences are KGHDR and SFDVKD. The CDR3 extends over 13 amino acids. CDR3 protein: CATSDHNTDTQYF. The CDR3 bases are TGTGCCACCAGTGACCATAACACAGATACGCAGTATTTT.

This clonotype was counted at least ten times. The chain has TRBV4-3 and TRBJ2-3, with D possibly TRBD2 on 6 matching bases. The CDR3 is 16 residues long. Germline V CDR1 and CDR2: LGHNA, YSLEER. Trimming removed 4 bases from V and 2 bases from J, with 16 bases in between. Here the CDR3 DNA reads TGCGCCAGCAGCCCGGAGGGGCGGGGACTCACAGATACGCAGTATTTT. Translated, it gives CASSPEGRGLTDTQYF.

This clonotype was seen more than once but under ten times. The CDR3 region is CSARDLHTTSAPGAQYF. The CDR3 bases are TGCAGTGCTAGAGATTTACATACCACCAGCGCCCCGGGGGCCCAGTACTTC. V is TRBV20-1 and J is TRBJ2-5, with D maybe TRBD2 (6 bases). Germline assignment: CDR1 DFQATT and CDR2 SNEGSKA (reference sequence). V lost 0 bases to trimming and J lost 9 bases, with 26 bases between them. CDR3 length equals 17 residues.

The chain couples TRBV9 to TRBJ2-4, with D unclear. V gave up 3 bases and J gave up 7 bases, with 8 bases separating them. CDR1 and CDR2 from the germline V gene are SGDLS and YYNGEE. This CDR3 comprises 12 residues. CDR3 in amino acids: CASSATTNIQYF. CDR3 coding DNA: TGTGCCAGCAGCGCGACAACGAACATTCAGTACTTC.

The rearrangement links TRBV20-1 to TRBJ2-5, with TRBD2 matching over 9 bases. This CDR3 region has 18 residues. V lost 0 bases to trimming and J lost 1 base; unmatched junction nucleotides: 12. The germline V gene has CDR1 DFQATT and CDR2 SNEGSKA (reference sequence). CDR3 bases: TGCAGTGCTAGAGACCCGGGGGGAACTAGCGGGCCCCAAGAGACCCAGTACTTC. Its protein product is CSARDPGGTSGPQETQYF.

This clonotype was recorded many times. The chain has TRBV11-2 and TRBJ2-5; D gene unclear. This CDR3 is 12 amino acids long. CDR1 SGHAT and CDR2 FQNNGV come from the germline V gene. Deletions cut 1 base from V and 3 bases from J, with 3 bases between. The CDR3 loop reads CASSLVEETQYF. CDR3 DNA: TGTGCCAGCAGCTTAGTTGAAGAGACCCAGTACTTC.

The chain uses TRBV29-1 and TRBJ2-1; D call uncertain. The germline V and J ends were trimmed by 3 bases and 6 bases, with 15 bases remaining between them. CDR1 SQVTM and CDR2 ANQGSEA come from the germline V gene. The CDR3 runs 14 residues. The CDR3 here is CSVDGASSINEQFF. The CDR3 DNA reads TGCAGCGTTGACGGCGCATCCTCTATCAATGAGCAGTTCTTC.

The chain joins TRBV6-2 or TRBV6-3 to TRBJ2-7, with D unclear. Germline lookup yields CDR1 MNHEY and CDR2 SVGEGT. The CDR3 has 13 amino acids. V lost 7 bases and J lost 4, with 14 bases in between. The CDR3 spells CASTKRQGYEQYF. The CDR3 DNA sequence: TGTGCCAGCACGAAAAGACAAGGGTACGAGCAGTACTTC.

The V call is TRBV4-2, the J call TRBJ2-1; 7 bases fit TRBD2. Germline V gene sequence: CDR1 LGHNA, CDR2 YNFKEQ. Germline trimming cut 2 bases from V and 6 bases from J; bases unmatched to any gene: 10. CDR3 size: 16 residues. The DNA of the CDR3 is TGTGCCAGCAGCCAACACCATGCGGGAGAGGGCAATGAGCAGTTCTTC. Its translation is CASSQHHAGEGNEQFF.

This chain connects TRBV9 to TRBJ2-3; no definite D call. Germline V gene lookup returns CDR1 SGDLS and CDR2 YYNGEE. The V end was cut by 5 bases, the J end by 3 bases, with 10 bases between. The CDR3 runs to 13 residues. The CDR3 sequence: CASRGMWTDTQYF. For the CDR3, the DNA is TGTGCCAGCAGAGGGATGTGGACAGATACGCAGTATTTT.

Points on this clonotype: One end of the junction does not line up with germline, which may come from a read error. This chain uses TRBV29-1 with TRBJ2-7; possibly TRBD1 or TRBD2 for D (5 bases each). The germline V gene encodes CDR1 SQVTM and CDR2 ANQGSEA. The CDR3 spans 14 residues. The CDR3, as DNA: TGCAGCGGTGAAGCCGGGACCCCTCACTACGAGCAGTACTTC. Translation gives CSGEAGTPHYEQYF.

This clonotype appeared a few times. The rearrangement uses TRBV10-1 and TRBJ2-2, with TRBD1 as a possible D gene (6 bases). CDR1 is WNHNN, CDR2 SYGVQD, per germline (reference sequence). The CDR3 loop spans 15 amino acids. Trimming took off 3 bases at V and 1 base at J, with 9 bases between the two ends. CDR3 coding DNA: TGCGCCAGCAGTGACCTGGGACAGAACACCGGGGAGCTGTTTTTT. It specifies CASSDLGQNTGELFF.

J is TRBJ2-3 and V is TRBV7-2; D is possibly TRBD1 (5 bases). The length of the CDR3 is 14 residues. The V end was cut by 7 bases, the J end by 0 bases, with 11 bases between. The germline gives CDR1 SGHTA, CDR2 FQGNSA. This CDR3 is CASTLRGSTDTQYF. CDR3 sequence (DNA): TGTGCCAGCACCCTTAGGGGTAGCACAGATACGCAGTATTTT. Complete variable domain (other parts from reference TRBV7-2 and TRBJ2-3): GAGVSQSPSNKVTEKGKDVELRCDPISGHTALYWYRQSLGQGLEFLIYFQGNSAPDKSGLPSDRFSAERTGGSVSTLTIQRTQQEDSAVYLCASTLRGSTDTQYFGPGTRLTVL.

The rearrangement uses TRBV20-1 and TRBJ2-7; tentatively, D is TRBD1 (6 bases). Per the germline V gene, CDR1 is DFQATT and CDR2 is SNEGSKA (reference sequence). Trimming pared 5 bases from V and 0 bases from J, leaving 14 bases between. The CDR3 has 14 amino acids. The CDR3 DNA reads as TGCAGTGCTGGAGCCCCGGACAGCTCCTACGAGCAGTACTTC. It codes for CSAGAPDSSYEQYF.

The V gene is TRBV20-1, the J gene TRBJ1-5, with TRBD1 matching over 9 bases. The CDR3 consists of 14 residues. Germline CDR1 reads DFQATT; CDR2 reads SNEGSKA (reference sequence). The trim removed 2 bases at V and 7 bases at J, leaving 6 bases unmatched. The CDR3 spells CSARPGQGIQPQHF. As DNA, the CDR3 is TGCAGTGCTAGACCAGGACAGGGGATACAGCCCCAGCATTTT.

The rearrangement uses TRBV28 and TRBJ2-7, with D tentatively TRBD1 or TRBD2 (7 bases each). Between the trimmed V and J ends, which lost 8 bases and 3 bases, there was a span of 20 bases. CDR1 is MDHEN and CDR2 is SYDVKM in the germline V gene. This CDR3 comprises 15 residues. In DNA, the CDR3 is TGTGCCAGCGAAGGGAGGGGGCAAATGTTCTACGAGCAGTACTTC. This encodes CASEGRGQMFYEQYF. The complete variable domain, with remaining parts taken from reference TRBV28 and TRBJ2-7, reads DVKVTQSSRYLVKRTGEKVFLECVQDMDHENMFWYRQDPGLGLRLIYFSYDVKMKEKGDIPEGYSVSREKKERFSLILESASTNQTSMYLCASEGRGQMFYEQYFGPGTRLTVT.

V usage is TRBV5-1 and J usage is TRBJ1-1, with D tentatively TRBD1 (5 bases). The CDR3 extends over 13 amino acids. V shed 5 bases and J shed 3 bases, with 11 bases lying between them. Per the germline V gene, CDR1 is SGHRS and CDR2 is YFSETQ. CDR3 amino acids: CASRTARHTEAFF. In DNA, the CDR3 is TGCGCCAGCAGGACAGCGCGACACACTGAAGCTTTCTTT.

CDR3 nucleotide sequence: TGCAGTGCTAGAGCAGGGACAGGTGGCTACACCTTC. Its translation is CSARAGTGGYTF. The J gene is TRBJ1-2, the V gene TRBV20-1; TRBD1 agrees at 8 bases. Trimming cost V 1 base and J 7 bases; bases outside gene matches: 2. The CDR3 is 12 amino acids. In germline, CDR1 is DFQATT, CDR2 SNEGSKA (reference sequence).

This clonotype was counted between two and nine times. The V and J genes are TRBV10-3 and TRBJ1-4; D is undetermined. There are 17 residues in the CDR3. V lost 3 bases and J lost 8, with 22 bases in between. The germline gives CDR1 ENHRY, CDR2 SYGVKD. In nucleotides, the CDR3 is TGTGCCATCAGTGACCCCTTGGCTCCTGGAGGGTTCGAAAAACTGTTTTTT. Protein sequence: CAISDPLAPGGFEKLFF.

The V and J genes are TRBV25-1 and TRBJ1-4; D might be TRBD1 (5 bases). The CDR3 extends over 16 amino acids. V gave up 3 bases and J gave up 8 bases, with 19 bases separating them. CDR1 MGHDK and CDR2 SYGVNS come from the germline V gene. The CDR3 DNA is TGTGCCAGCAGTGAGGGGGGGTCAAAACGCGACGAAAAACTGTTTTTT. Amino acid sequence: CASSEGGSKRDEKLFF.

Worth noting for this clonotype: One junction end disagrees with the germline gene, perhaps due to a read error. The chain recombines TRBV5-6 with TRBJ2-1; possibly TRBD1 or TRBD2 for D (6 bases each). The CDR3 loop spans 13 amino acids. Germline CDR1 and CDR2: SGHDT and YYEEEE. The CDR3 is CASRGTDYKEQFF. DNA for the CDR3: TGTGCCAGTAGGGGGACTGATTACAAGGAGCAGTTCTTC.

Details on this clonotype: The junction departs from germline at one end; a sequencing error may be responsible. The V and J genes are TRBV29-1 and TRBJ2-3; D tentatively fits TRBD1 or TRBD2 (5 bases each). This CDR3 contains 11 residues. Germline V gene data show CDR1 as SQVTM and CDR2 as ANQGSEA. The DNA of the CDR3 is TGCAGCGGTGAAAGTGGGGGTACGCAGTATTTT. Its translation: CSGESGGTQYF.

In nucleotides, the CDR3 is TGCAGTGCTAGAGACCCCGTGGGCAGGGGACAAGAGACCCAGTACTTC. Translating gives CSARDPVGRGQETQYF. This chain connects TRBV20-1 to TRBJ2-5, with D maybe TRBD1 (6 bases). The germline CDR1 and CDR2 sequences are DFQATT and SNEGSKA (reference sequence). There are 16 residues in the CDR3. With 0 bases removed from V and 2 bases from J, the gap between germline ends came to 16 bases.

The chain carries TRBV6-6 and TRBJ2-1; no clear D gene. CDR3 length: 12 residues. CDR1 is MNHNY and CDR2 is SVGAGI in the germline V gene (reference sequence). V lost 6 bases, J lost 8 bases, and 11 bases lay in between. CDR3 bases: TGTGCCAGCAGAAGGGCCGCGGATGAGCAGTTCTTC. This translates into CASRRAADEQFF.

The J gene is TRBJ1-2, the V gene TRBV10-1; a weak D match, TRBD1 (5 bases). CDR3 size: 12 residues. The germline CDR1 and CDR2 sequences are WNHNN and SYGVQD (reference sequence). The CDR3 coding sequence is TGCGCTAGCGGTGGACAAAACTATGGCTACACCTTC. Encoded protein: CASGGQNYGYTF.

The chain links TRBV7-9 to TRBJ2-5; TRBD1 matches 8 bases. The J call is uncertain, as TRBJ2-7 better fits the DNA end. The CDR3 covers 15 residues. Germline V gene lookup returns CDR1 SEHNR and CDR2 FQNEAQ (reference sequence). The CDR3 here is CASSSRGQGPYEQYF. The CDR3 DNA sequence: TGTGCCAGCAGCTCGCGCGGACAGGGTCCCTACGAGCAGTACTTC.